The 4 T cell receptor beta chains below all came from one sample that was sequenced in a study of T cell responses to AZD1222 COVID-19 vaccine (dated by TCRdb to the early 2020s). The time point label for this specimen denotes: about 28 days (+/-7) after the second vaccine dose. The treatment or condition label of this sample denotes: meningococcal conjugate vaccine given as trial control. Library creation used the immunoSEQ multiplex PCR assay. In TCRdb, the immuneACCESS table is reduced to in-frame sequences with V and J assigned. These tables do not hold every clone; where another copy was compared, an unresolved V gene accounts for under half, and the others remain unexplained. Here the sample has about 180,000 clones; about 93% occur a single time. The ten largest clones capture around 0.93% of the sample. Sequencing used peripheral blood, obtained 28 days after the second dose of the MenACWY control vaccine. These receptors were taken from an adult who received the MenACWY meningococcal vaccine as a control.

The chain employs TRBV9 and TRBJ1-3; D is unclear. The CDR3 covers 15 residues. Per germline, CDR1 SGDLS and CDR2 YYNGEE. Trimming took 0 bases from V and 0 from J, leaving 7 bases between them. The DNA of the CDR3 is TGTGCCAGCAGCGTAGGGTCTCTCTCTGGAAACACCATATATTTT. Its protein is CASSVGSLSGNTIYF.

The V call is TRBV4-1, the J call TRBJ1-1; 7 bases map to TRBD1. The CDR3 has 14 residues. Germline CDR1 and CDR2: MGHRA and YSYEKL. J was trimmed by 7 bases and V by 0 bases; bases with no gene match: 5. In DNA form, the CDR3 reads TGCGCCAGCAGCCAAGATTACAGGGGTGGTGAAGCTTTCTTT. Protein product: CASSQDYRGGEAFF.

The rearrangement uses TRBV4-2 and TRBJ1-1, with D possibly matching TRBD1 (5 bases). V was cut by 4 bases and J by 4 bases, with 16 bases left in between. There are 15 residues in the CDR3. The germline CDR1 and CDR2 sequences are LGHNA and YNFKEQ. CDR3 in amino acids: CASSPSRGGTTEAFF. CDR3 in DNA: TGTGCCAGCAGCCCCAGTCGAGGAGGGACCACTGAAGCTTTCTTT.

The V and J genes are TRBV12-3 or TRBV12-4 and TRBJ1-2; D gene uncertain. The CDR3 loop spans 13 amino acids. Between the trimmed V and J ends, which lost 1 base and 8 bases, there was a span of 11 bases. In DNA, the CDR3 is TGTGCCAGCAGTTTAGGGTTATTCCGAGGCTACACCTTC. Encoded protein: CASSLGLFRGYTF.